Given below is one TCR beta chain in context. This sample stems from a study of CD8+CD57+ T cells in acquired aplastic anemia. About the research overall: CD4+ and CD8+ cells, once sorted, gave DNA averaging approximately 3 ug.

Genomic DNA templated the TCR beta VDJ and CDR3 profiling. TCRdb used MiXCR to reprocess the reads, holding one entry per CDR3 protein. The table has around 200,000 distinct CDR3 sequences, more than 55% seen once; the top ten hold about 60%. Only patients with CD8+CD57+ cell expansion on flow cytometry were chosen for sequencing. Blood samples were obtained from patients who had received no prior therapy. CDR3 length equals 13 residues. Germline V lookup: CDR1 SEHNR, CDR2 FQNEAQ (reference sequence). The V and J ends lost 8 bases and 7 bases, in that order; junction bases with no gene match: 8. This TCR was recovered from a human donor with aplastic anemia. This chain joins TRBV7-9 and TRBJ1-5, with 7 bases lining up with TRBD1. The sample comprised sorted CD4+, CD8+, or CD8+CD57+ T cells (not recorded which) from PBMCs. The CDR3 spells CASWGQFGQPQHF. The CDR3 region has the DNA TGTGCCAGCTGGGGACAGTTCGGGCAGCCCCAGCATTTT.